A single sample gave rise to the 23 T cell receptor beta chains below, sequenced in a study of blood T cell repertoires in COVID-19. The method was immunoSEQ multiplex PCR; TCRdb's version includes in-frame clones alone and lacks a portion of them. The data hold under 300,000 clones, with around four fifths observed a single time. The sequenced sample was peripheral blood. The source is a woman in her sixties with active or convalescent COVID-19.

The rearrangement links TRBV11-2 to TRBJ1-6; a possible D gene is TRBD1 (6 bases). Germline V gives CDR1 SGHAT, CDR2 FQNNGV. The V end lost 1 base, the J end lost 7 bases, and 11 bases lay between the germline ends. This CDR3 has 15 residues. As DNA, the CDR3 is TGTGCCAGCAGCTTAGTGGGGGCAGGAAATTCACCCCTCCACTTT. It codes for CASSLVGAGNSPLHF.

This clone showed up just a few times. This sequence joins TRBV30 and TRBJ1-5, with 12 bases lining up with TRBD1. V shed 2 bases, J shed 5 bases, and the junction held 4 bases outside the gene matches. Germline V gives CDR1 GTSNPN, CDR2 SVGIG (reference sequence). The CDR3 loop spans 15 amino acids. CDR3 protein: CAWSPGQGAYQPQHF. As DNA, the CDR3 is TGTGCCTGGAGTCCGGGACAGGGGGCGTATCAGCCCCAGCATTTT.

The V gene is TRBV7-2, the J gene TRBJ1-4; D perhaps matches TRBD1 (5 bases). Looked up from germline, CDR1 is SGHTA and CDR2 is FQGNSA. V lost 5 bases and J 0 bases, leaving 16 bases between the germline ends. The CDR3 loop spans 17 amino acids. The CDR3 loop is CASSPDGAFATNEKLFF. In nucleotides, the CDR3 is TGTGCCAGCAGCCCCGATGGGGCGTTTGCAACTAATGAAAAACTGTTTTTT.

V gene TRBV5-1 combines with J gene TRBJ2-3, with 8 bases that match TRBD1. J was trimmed by 2 bases and V by 4 bases; bases with no gene match: 6. The CDR3 covers 15 residues. Germline V CDR1 and CDR2: SGHRS, YFSETQ. The CDR3 spells CASSVPQGATDTQYF. The DNA for the CDR3 is TGCGCCAGCAGCGTGCCCCAGGGGGCCACAGATACGCAGTATTTT.

This clone came up once. The chain carries TRBV5-1 and TRBJ1-3; a possible D gene is TRBD1 (6 bases). Germline CDR1 reads SGHRS; CDR2 reads YFSETQ. CDR3 length equals 15 residues. Deletions cut 4 bases from V and 0 bases from J, with 11 bases between. CDR3: CASSAGAYSGNTIYF. As DNA, the CDR3 is TGCGCCAGCAGCGCAGGGGCTTACTCTGGAAACACCATATATTTT.

V is TRBV2 and J is TRBJ2-1; 9 bases agree with TRBD2. The CDR3 runs 14 residues. V gave up 6 bases and J gave up 7 bases; unmatched junction bases: 7. Germline CDR1 reads SNHLY; CDR2 reads FYNNEI. The DNA of the CDR3 is TGTGCCAGCAGCCCGGGACTAGCACGGAATGAGCAGTTCTTC. Its protein product is CASSPGLARNEQFF.

J is TRBJ1-4 and V is TRBV5-1, with 12 bases identical to TRBD1. CDR1 and CDR2 (germline): SGHRS, YFSETQ. With 4 bases clipped from V and 2 bases from J, the junction kept 6 bases outside the gene matches. The CDR3 totals 17 residues. The CDR3 DNA reads TGCGCCAGCAGCACTGGGACAGGGGGCGGGACTAATGAAAAACTGTTTTTT. It is translated as CASSTGTGGGTNEKLFF.

The chain combines TRBV25-1 with TRBJ2-5, with TRBD2 matching over 7 bases. The germline V gene has CDR1 MGHDK and CDR2 SYGVNS. The CDR3 spans 18 residues. V lost 1 base to trimming and J lost 4 bases; unmatched junction nucleotides: 15. CDR3 DNA: TGTGCCAGCAGTGAATGGAAGGCTAGCGGTGGAACCCTAGAGACCCAGTACTTC. This encodes CASSEWKASGGTLETQYF.

In this sample, this clone turned up once. The V call is TRBV5-1, the J call TRBJ2-3; D call uncertain. V gave up 0 bases and J gave up 4 bases, with 12 bases separating them. Germline loops: CDR1 SGHRS, CDR2 YFSETQ. The CDR3 length is 15 residues. CDR3 sequence: CASSLGDSRPDTQYF. The CDR3 bases are TGCGCCAGCAGCTTGGGTGACTCCCGCCCAGATACGCAGTATTTT.

The rearrangement uses TRBV27 and TRBJ1-5; the D gene is possibly TRBD1 (6 bases). Germline V gene sequence: CDR1 MNHEY, CDR2 SMNVEV (reference sequence). The CDR3 runs 14 residues. Trimming took off 6 bases at V and 7 bases at J, with 16 bases between the two ends. The CDR3 is CASSYDRSKQPQHF. For the CDR3, the DNA is TGTGCCAGCAGCTACGACAGGAGTAAACAGCCCCAGCATTTT.

The V gene is TRBV30, the J gene TRBJ1-2; 10 nucleotides agree with TRBD1. The V gene end was trimmed by 4 bases and the J gene end by 8 bases; junction bases not matched to a gene: 4. CDR1 is GTSNPN, CDR2 SVGIG, per germline (reference sequence). This CDR3 region has 12 residues. CDR3 coding DNA: TGTGCCTGGACTGGGACAGGGGAAGGCTACACCTTC. Encoded protein: CAWTGTGEGYTF.

The genes are TRBV3-1 (or the pseudogene TRBV3-2) and TRBJ2-7, with a tentative D call TRBD1 (5 bases). CDR1 is LGHDT, CDR2 YNNKEL, per germline (reference sequence). CDR3 length equals 13 residues. Between the trimmed V and J ends, which lost 3 bases and 4 bases, there was a span of 10 bases. CDR3 coding DNA: TGTGCCAGCAGCCATTCCAACAGGTACGAGCAGTACTTC. Amino acids: CASSHSNRYEQYF.

The chain employs TRBV5-1 and TRBJ1-1, with D possibly being TRBD1 (5 bases). V was clipped by 4 bases and J by 0 bases, with 16 bases between them. Germline assignment: CDR1 SGHRS and CDR2 YFSETQ. CDR3 length: 16 residues. The CDR3 DNA reads TGCGCCAGCAGCGGGCGCCGGGGGGGAATGAACACTGAAGCTTTCTTT. This sequence encodes CASSGRRGGMNTEAFF.

The CDR3 nucleotides read TGCAGCGTAACCCGGGACAGGGGGGATGGCTACACCTTC. The encoded protein is CSVTRDRGDGYTF. J is TRBJ1-2 and V is TRBV29-1; 11 nucleotides align to TRBD1. This CDR3 comprises 13 residues. V shed 6 bases and J 6 bases; nucleotides not matched to a gene: 6. The germline V gene has CDR1 SQVTM and CDR2 ANQGSEA.

This clone was detected only once. The gene calls are TRBV9 and TRBJ2-3, with a weak D call TRBD2 (6 bases). The germline V gene encodes CDR1 SGDLS and CDR2 YYNGEE. CDR3 length: 16 residues. The V end lost 0 bases, the J end lost 4 bases, and 15 bases lay between the germline ends. The CDR3 nucleotides are TGTGCCAGCAGCGTAGGCCTCACTAGCTGGGCAGATACGCAGTATTTT. This gives the protein CASSVGLTSWADTQYF.

The chain uses TRBV18 and TRBJ1-2; no clear D gene. Germline CDR1 reads KGHSH; CDR2 reads LQKENI. Trimming cost V 1 base and J 3 bases, with 12 bases left between them. The CDR3 has 15 amino acids. The CDR3 DNA reads as TGTGCCAGCTCACCACAGGCAGGTCTTGACTATGGCTACACCTTC. Translated, it gives CASSPQAGLDYGYTF.

This clone appeared a single time. The rearrangement joins TRBV3-1 (or the pseudogene TRBV3-2) to TRBJ1-1; unclear D gene. CDR1 and CDR2 (germline): LGHDT, YNNKEL (reference sequence). The V end was cut by 0 bases, the J end by 0 bases, with 5 bases between. CDR3 length equals 14 residues. This chain's CDR3 is CASSQDEVNTEAFF. CDR3 in DNA: TGTGCCAGCAGCCAAGATGAGGTGAACACTGAAGCTTTCTTT.

This clone was counted ten times or more. The chain has TRBV19 and TRBJ1-6; 8 bases align to TRBD1. CDR1 LNHDA and CDR2 SQIVND come from the germline V gene (reference sequence). The CDR3 runs 15 residues. J gave up 7 bases and V 4 bases, and 6 bases lay outside the gene matches. The CDR3 DNA reads TGTGCCAGTAGTACTCGGACAGGGAAAAATTCACCCCTCCACTTT. Translation gives CASSTRTGKNSPLHF.

The J gene is TRBJ1-6, the V gene TRBV9, with D possibly matching TRBD1 (6 bases). In germline, CDR1 is SGDLS, CDR2 YYNGEE. With 0 bases removed from V and 6 bases from J, the gap between germline ends came to 10 bases. This CDR3 comprises 15 residues. CDR3 protein: CASSVGTAPNSPLHF. CDR3 DNA: TGTGCCAGCAGCGTAGGGACAGCGCCTAATTCACCCCTCCACTTT.

This chain uses TRBV5-1 with TRBJ2-3; tentatively, D is TRBD1 (6 bases). Per germline, CDR1 SGHRS and CDR2 YFSETQ. This CDR3 is 14 amino acids long. The V and J ends lost 0 bases and 2 bases respectively, with 7 bases between them. DNA for the CDR3: TGCGCCAGCAGCTTGGGGACAGACACAGATACGCAGTATTTT. Encoded protein: CASSLGTDTDTQYF.

This clone appeared a few times. The rearrangement uses TRBV19 and TRBJ2-3, with 13 bases aligning to TRBD2. After removal of 3 bases from V and 3 bases from J, the junction contained 3 bases not matched to a gene. The CDR3 covers 16 residues. Germline loops: CDR1 LNHDA, CDR2 SQIVND (reference sequence). CDR3 amino acids: CASSIRTSGGTDTQYF. As DNA, the CDR3 is TGTGCCAGTAGTATCAGGACTAGCGGGGGTACAGATACGCAGTATTTT.

The rearrangement joins TRBV10-3 to TRBJ1-2; 10 nucleotides align to TRBD1. Germline CDR1 and CDR2: ENHRY and SYGVKD. This CDR3 region has 14 residues. Trimming took 6 bases from V and 8 from J; bases not matched to a gene: 9. This CDR3 is CAIRSGQGNGGYTF. CDR3 bases: TGTGCCATCAGATCGGGACAGGGGAACGGCGGCTACACCTTC.

The V gene is TRBV11-2, the J gene TRBJ2-5; tentative D call: TRBD2 (5 bases). CDR3 length: 15 amino acids. From germline, CDR1 is SGHAT and CDR2 FQNNGV. The ends were cut back, 5 bases at V and 2 bases at J, with 15 bases in the middle. The DNA for the CDR3 is TGTGCCAGCAGCGGCGGGCAGAATAATCAAGAGACCCAGTACTTC. It yields the protein CASSGGQNNQETQYF.